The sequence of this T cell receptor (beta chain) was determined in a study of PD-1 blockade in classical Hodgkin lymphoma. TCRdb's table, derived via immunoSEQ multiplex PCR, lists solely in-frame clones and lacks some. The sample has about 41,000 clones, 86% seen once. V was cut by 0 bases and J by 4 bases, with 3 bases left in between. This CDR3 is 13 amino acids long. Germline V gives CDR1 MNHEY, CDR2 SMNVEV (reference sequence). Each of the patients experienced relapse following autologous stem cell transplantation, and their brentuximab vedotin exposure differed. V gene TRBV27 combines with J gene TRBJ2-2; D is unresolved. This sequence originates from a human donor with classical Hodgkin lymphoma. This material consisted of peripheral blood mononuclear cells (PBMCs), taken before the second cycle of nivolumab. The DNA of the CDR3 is TGTGCCAGCAGTTTATCGGGCACCGGGGAGCTGTTTTTT. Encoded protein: CASSLSGTGELFF.